Below, 19 T cell receptor beta chains from the same sample are listed, as sequenced in a study of shared clonotypes between healthy human individuals (TCRdb year 2020). CD8 naive samples were CD45RO-negative cells positively selected for CCR7, giving a CD45RA+CCR7+ population that excluded TemRA cells. Library prep was done by the immunoSEQ multiplex PCR assay. TCRdb took over this immuneACCESS table, retaining in-frame rearrangements with V and J assigned. Such tables are incomplete; in checked studies, under half of the missing clones stem from an unresolved V gene, and the remainder is unexplained. Here the sample has almost 700,000 clones; about 90% occur a single time. About a quarter of the sample is held by the ten biggest clonotypes. The source material was naive CD8+ T cells sorted from blood. The cell subset or site label corresponds to: CD45RA+CCR7+. Every receptor here comes from a man aged 25 to 45 in good health.

The sample holds one count of this clone. Different DNA sequences within this sample yield the same CDR3. The chain recombines TRBV18 with TRBJ1-5, with D hard to call. Germline CDR1 KGHSH, CDR2 LQKENI. Trimming took off 2 bases at V and 0 bases at J, with 5 bases between the two ends. CDR3 length equals 14 residues. CDR3 sequence reads: CASSPRDSNQPQHF. As DNA, the CDR3 is TGTGCCAGCTCACCAAGAGATAGCAATCAGCCCCAGCATTTT. The full variable domain, completed using reference TRBV18 and TRBJ1-5, is NAGVMQNPRHLVRRRGQEARLRCSPMKGHSHVYWYRQLPEEGLKFMVYLQKENIIDESGMPKERFSAEFPKEGPSILRIQQVVRGDSAAYFCASSPRDSNQPQHFGDGTRLSIL.

This clone has a single count. The chain employs TRBV30 and TRBJ1-4; D uncertain. The V end was cut by 6 bases, the J end by 0 bases, with 11 bases between. Germline CDR1 and CDR2: GTSNPN and SVGIG (reference sequence). The CDR3 extends over 14 amino acids. The CDR3 here is CACPPGATNEKLFF. The CDR3 nucleotides are TGTGCCTGTCCCCCAGGCGCAACTAATGAAAAACTGTTTTTT.

This sequence joins TRBV7-8 and TRBJ2-1, with TRBD2 as a possible D gene (7 bases). The CDR3 covers 16 residues. The V and J ends lost 3 bases and 1 base respectively, with 13 bases between them. Germline CDR1 SGHVS, CDR2 FQNEAQ. DNA for the CDR3: TGTGCCAGCAGCTTCACAGCGGGACAATCCTACAATGAGCAGTTCTTC. Translating gives CASSFTAGQSYNEQFF.

The chain uses TRBV19 and TRBJ2-1; 11 bases agree with TRBD2. The CDR3 runs 16 residues. Germline values: CDR1 LNHDA, CDR2 SQIVND (reference sequence). Trimming removed 4 bases from V and 5 bases from J; junction bases left unmatched: 7. CDR3 in DNA: TGTGCCAGTAGTACCTCCCGACTAGCGGGAAACAATGAGCAGTTCTTC. It encodes CASSTSRLAGNNEQFF.

The chain employs TRBV6-1 and TRBJ1-4, with TRBD1 identical over 8 bases. Trimming cost V 1 base and J 3 bases; bases outside gene matches: 4. This CDR3 spans 16 amino acids. Looked up from germline, CDR1 is MNHNS and CDR2 is SASEGT. As DNA, the CDR3 is TGTGCCAGCAGTGAAGTAACAGGGGGTTCTAATGAAAAACTGTTTTTT. Amino acids: CASSEVTGGSNEKLFF.

This chain joins TRBV7-9 and TRBJ1-1; 7 bases agree with TRBD1. The CDR3 extends over 17 amino acids. With V trimmed by 3 bases and J by 7 bases, 17 bases remained unmatched. Germline CDR1 and CDR2: SEHNR and FQNEAQ (reference sequence). CDR3 bases: TGTGCCAGCAGCTTCTCCCGCACTGAGGGGGCGGCGGGTGAAGCTTTCTTT. It yields the protein CASSFSRTEGAAGEAFF.

The chain has TRBV5-5 and TRBJ2-3, with D unclear. Germline CDR1 SGHKS, CDR2 YYEKEE (reference sequence). V lost 4 bases to trimming and J lost 2 bases, with 14 bases between them. The CDR3 has 15 residues. The CDR3 region is CASSPGWSTTDTQYF. The CDR3 DNA reads as TGTGCCAGCAGCCCTGGGTGGTCCACCACAGATACGCAGTATTTT.

This clone was detected only a few times. V and J are TRBV6-1 and TRBJ2-5; D is uncertain. The length of the CDR3 is 11 residues. CDR1 and CDR2 (germline): MNHNS, SASEGT. V shed 10 bases and J shed 0 bases, with 6 bases lying between them. CDR3 sequence: CATWYQETQYF. The CDR3 DNA is TGTGCCACCTGGTACCAAGAGACCCAGTACTTC.

CDR3 coding DNA: TGTGCCAGCAGCCGACTAACTAGCGGGAGGAGCACAGATACGCAGTATTTT. Its translation is CASSRLTSGRSTDTQYF. V is TRBV7-6 and J is TRBJ2-3; the match to TRBD2 covers 12 bases. The CDR3 contains 17 residues. The J segment lost 0 bases and the V segment lost 5 bases, leaving 6 bases of the junction unmatched. CDR1 is SGHVS, CDR2 FNYEAQ, per germline.

This sequence joins TRBV5-4 and TRBJ2-5; 8 bases agree with TRBD2. CDR1 and CDR2 from the germline V gene are SGHNT and YYREEE (reference sequence). V trimming: 4 bases; J trimming: 5 bases; junction bases outside the gene matches: 13. This CDR3 comprises 16 residues. CDR3 DNA sequence: TGTGCCAGCAGCCCCGGGTGGCGGGGGGCGGGGGAGACCCAGTACTTC. This encodes CASSPGWRGAGETQYF.

The table lists this clone with a count of one. The chain recombines TRBV7-8 with TRBJ2-1, with 11 nucleotides matching TRBD2. Germline V gene sequence: CDR1 SGHVS, CDR2 FQNEAQ. V dropped 4 bases and J dropped 5; count of bases not matched to a gene: 7. CDR3 length equals 16 residues. The CDR3 coding sequence is TGTGCCAGCAGCTCCATGGGACTAGCGGAGCACAATGAGCAGTTCTTC. It yields the protein CASSSMGLAEHNEQFF.

The chain combines TRBV5-5 with TRBJ1-1, with D uncertain. CDR1 SGHKS and CDR2 YYEKEE come from the germline V gene (reference sequence). The V end was cut by 4 bases, the J end by 3 bases, with 7 bases between. This CDR3 has 12 amino acids. The DNA for the CDR3 is TGTGCCAGCAGCCTATTAGACACTGAAGCTTTCTTT. It is translated as CASSLLDTEAFF.

This chain uses TRBV14 with TRBJ2-7; no definite D call. The CDR3 runs to 11 residues. Germline V gene lookup returns CDR1 SGHDN and CDR2 FVKESK. V lost 2 bases and J 2 bases, leaving 1 base between the germline ends. The CDR3 DNA is TGTGCCAGCAGCCAAACCTACGAGCAGTACTTC. It codes for CASSQTYEQYF.

The gene calls are TRBV7-9 and TRBJ1-2, with 7 bases fitting TRBD1. With 8 bases clipped from V and 8 bases from J, the junction kept 8 bases outside the gene matches. Looked up from germline, CDR1 is SEHNR and CDR2 is FQNEAQ (reference sequence). The CDR3 consists of 12 residues. Here the CDR3 DNA reads TGTGCCAGCTCAGACAGGGAAGGAGGCTACACCTTC. It is translated as CASSDREGGYTF.

This clone has just one count. J is TRBJ2-7 and V is TRBV30; 14 bases are shared with TRBD2. CDR3 length: 14 residues. Germline CDR1 is GTSNPN and CDR2 is SVGIG (reference sequence). J lost 9 bases, V lost 2 bases, and 6 bases had no gene match. CDR3 region: CAWSPGLAGEVQYF. Here the CDR3 DNA reads TGTGCCTGGAGTCCGGGACTAGCGGGAGAGGTGCAGTACTTC. The full variable domain, its missing parts supplied by reference TRBV30 and TRBJ2-7, is SQTIHQWPATLVQPVGSPLSLECTVEGTSNPNLYWYRQAAGRGLQLLFYSVGIGQISSEVPQNLSASRPQDRQFILSSKKLLLSDSGFYLCAWSPGLAGEVQYFGPGTRLTVT.

This rearrangement joins TRBV4-1 to TRBJ2-1; 9 bases line up with TRBD2. Germline V gives CDR1 MGHRA, CDR2 YSYEKL. The CDR3 has 14 residues. V lost 8 bases and J lost 7; bases outside the gene matches: 9. The CDR3 reads CASREAGGWNEQFF. In DNA, the CDR3 is TGCGCCAGCCGCGAGGCGGGAGGGTGGAATGAGCAGTTCTTC.

The gene calls are TRBV6-1 and TRBJ2-7, with 10 bases matching TRBD2. The CDR3 totals 14 residues. CDR1 is MNHNS, CDR2 SASEGT, per germline. The V segment lost 4 bases and the J segment 5 bases; nucleotides outside the gene matches: 5. The CDR3 coding sequence is TGTGCCAGCAGTGGGGGACTAGCGTGGCACGAGCAGTACTTC. It codes for CASSGGLAWHEQYF.

The count of this clone is one. V usage is TRBV5-1 and J usage is TRBJ2-7, with D uncertain. CDR3 length: 14 amino acids. V was trimmed by 1 base and J by 4 bases, leaving 12 bases between them. The germline V gene encodes CDR1 SGHRS and CDR2 YFSETQ. The CDR3 DNA sequence: TGCGCCAGCAGCTTGTCCGACGCAGAATACGAGCAGTACTTC. Its protein product is CASSLSDAEYEQYF.

The DNA of the CDR3 is TGTGCCAGCAGCCCGCTTATGGCGGGAGGGCTGGACAATGAGCAGTTCTTC. Translated: CASSPLMAGGLDNEQFF. This rearrangement joins TRBV14 to TRBJ2-1, with 9 bases matching TRBD2. The CDR3 is 17 residues long. Germline assignment: CDR1 SGHDN and CDR2 FVKESK. The J segment lost 5 bases and the V segment lost 4 bases, leaving 12 bases of the junction unmatched.